This entry concerns a single T cell receptor (delta chain). Its cognate antigen is unknown. TCRdb's listed protein matches a much larger clone and diverges from this DNA's translation at residue 6, likely through a read error; the protein shown comes from the DNA. J gave up 1 base and V 2 bases, and 28 bases lay outside the gene matches. The germline V gene encodes CDR1 TSWWSYY and CDR2 QGS. The CDR3 extends over 24 amino acids. This record comes from a study of γδ T cells in repeated Plasmodium falciparum infection. Study context: Four controlled malaria infections with P. falciparum NF54 spanned around 91 weeks. Samples were taken at baseline, before some infections, and 21 days after each.

Findings and caveats of the study: Malian children's Vdelta2-negative repertoires appeared more expanded and less diverse than Australians'. Vdelta2-negative gammadelta repertoires, largely Vdelta1+, seemingly showed infection-driven waves of new clonal selection.

Flow sorting of PBMC yielded separate Vgamma9/Vdelta2+ and Vdelta2-negative gammadelta T cell populations for bulk repertoire analysis. TCRdb re-called the multiplex PCR reads via CATT. This table has 50,000 to 60,000 delta-chain clones, roughly 2% appearing once. The sample taken for sequencing was gamma-delta T cells from blood. This chain uses TRDV1 with TRDJ1; the match to TRDD3 covers 10 bases. The J gene, left out of TCRdb, was set here by checking the DNA against germline. The origin of this receptor is a pool of human donors (malaria-infected and uninfected, not separated). The DNA for the CDR3 is TGTGCTCTTGGGGAATCGGGTAAGCTTCCTCAAACGTACTGGGGGATTAGGGGCACCGATAAACTCATCTTT. Amino acid sequence: CALGESGKLPQTYWGIRGTDKLIF.